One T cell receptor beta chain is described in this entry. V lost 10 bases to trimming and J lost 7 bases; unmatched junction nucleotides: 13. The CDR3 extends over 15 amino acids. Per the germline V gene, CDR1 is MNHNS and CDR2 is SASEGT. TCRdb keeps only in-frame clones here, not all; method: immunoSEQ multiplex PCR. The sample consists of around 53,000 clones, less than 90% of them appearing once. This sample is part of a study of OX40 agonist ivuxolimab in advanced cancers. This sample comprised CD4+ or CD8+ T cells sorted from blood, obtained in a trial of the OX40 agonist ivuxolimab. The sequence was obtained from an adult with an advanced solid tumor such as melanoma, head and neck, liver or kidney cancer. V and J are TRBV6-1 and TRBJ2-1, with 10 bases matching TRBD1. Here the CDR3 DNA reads TGTGCCACCTTTAGGGGGACAGGGGCGGGAAATGAGCAGTTCTTC. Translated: CATFRGTGAGNEQFF.